This T cell receptor beta chain was recorded in a study of T cells after yellow fever vaccination. Study summary: Fractions of low cell number were prepared using SMART-Seq v4 Ultra Low Input.

One entry per CDR3 protein, called by TCRdb with MiXCR from the 5' RACE reads. The repertoire holds 150,000 to 200,000 distinct CDR3 sequences, with 9.5% to 11% as singletons. The CDR3 runs to 15 residues. In germline, CDR1 is LGHNA, CDR2 YSLEER. After removal of 6 bases from V and 3 bases from J, the junction contained 6 bases not matched to a gene. A note on this clonotype: Its antigen is not identified.

Study-wide results and limits: There was a small share of clonotypes that showed up in both the CD4 and CD8 compartments.

The sequencing used CD8+ T cells sorted from PBMCs, collected 15 days after the yellow fever booster vaccination. This chain joins TRBV4-3 and TRBJ2-1; TRBD2 matches at 9 bases. The sequence came from a young man who received the YFV17D yellow fever vaccine. CDR3 DNA: TGCGCCAGCAGTCATAGCGGGGGATTCTACAATGAGCAGTTCTTC. It codes for CASSHSGGFYNEQFF.